The sequence of this T cell receptor beta chain was determined in a study of cytomegalovirus exposure and HLA in healthy donors. The PCR was carried out with 60 Vbeta primers and 13 Jbeta primers. The repertoire was sequenced with immunoSEQ multiplex PCR; TCRdb's copy has only in-frame clones and lacks some. This sample has 210,000 or so clones; approximately 88% occur once, and the top ten carry 0.71%. Regarding the study as a whole: Earlier results showed most TCR beta V segments being productive about 87% or about 30% of the time. The only immune exposure information that was available was CMV serostatus. As was reported, the classifier diagnosed cytomegalovirus status with high specificity and sensitivity.

Concerning this clone: Antigen: not known. The conserved closing phenylalanine or tryptophan is absent in this CDR3, likely reflecting a read error.

The CDR3 consists of 11 residues. The germline V and J ends were trimmed by 5 bases and 8 bases, with 12 bases remaining between them. Germline lookup yields CDR1 GTSNPN and CDR2 SVGIG (reference sequence). The chain employs TRBV30 and TRBJ1-2; no clear D gene. The sequenced material came from PBMCs. This clonotype originated in a boy between 2 and 10 years old in good health and CMV-seronegative. DNA for the CDR3: TGTGCCTGGGGAGGTGGGTTAGGCTACACCCTC. Its translation: CAWGGGLGYTL.